The next 2 T cell receptor beta chains were all read from a single sample in a study of identical twins. One entry per CDR3 protein, called by TCRdb with MiXCR from the 5' RACE reads. The data hold a few hundred thousand distinct CDR3 sequences, with approximately 24% observed a single time. These data also formed part of another study, on T cells expressing NK-cell markers.

Material for sequencing was CD4+ T cells sorted from blood. These receptors came from a woman aged 18-35 years in good health.

This chain links TRBV29-1 with TRBJ2-6, with unresolved D. The V end was cut by 3 bases, the J end by 1 base, with 1 base between. Per germline, CDR1 SQVTM and CDR2 ANQGSEA. This CDR3 contains 12 residues. CDR3 residues: CSVDSGANVLTF. The CDR3 region has the DNA TGCAGCGTTGATTCTGGGGCCAACGTCCTGACTTTC.

J is TRBJ2-2 and V is TRBV11-1; 13 bases fit TRBD2. Trimming removed 5 bases from V and 1 base from J; junction bases left unmatched: 10. Germline-derived CDR1 and CDR2 are SGHAT and FQDESV (reference sequence). CDR3 length equals 19 residues. The CDR3 nucleotides read TGTGCCAGCAGCCGAAGAAGACTAGCGGGAGGACGGAACACCGGGGAGCTGTTTTTT. Its protein is CASSRRRLAGGRNTGELFF.